The TCR beta chain described here comes from a study of regulatory T cells in long-lasting Graves disease (dated by TCRdb to 2020 to 2023). Notes on the research overall: In the newly diagnosed Graves' disease group, patients had been taking antithyroid drugs for less than 3 months. This study used TCR sequencing and RNA sequencing of peripheral blood to compare persistent Graves' disease patients against newly diagnosed Graves' disease patients. The study was registered as a clinical trial and conducted in China. TCR sequencing covered some 13 persistent and roughly 20 newly diagnosed Graves' disease patients, some 33 samples in total.

Notes on this clonotype: This receptor's antigen is unknown. The conserved phenylalanine or tryptophan is not found at the CDR3 terminus, so this likely reflects a read error.

Study-level results and caveats: Persistent disease showed preferential use of TRBV28, TRBJ1-2 and TRBJ2-5, whereas newly diagnosed disease favored TRBV20-1 and TRBJ2-1. As a limitation, the authors acknowledged that the small sample size may reduce accuracy. Compared with newly diagnosed patients, persistent Graves' disease patients had lower TCR Shannon entropy and fewer highly expanded clones, which suggests clonal expansion. Persistent patients shared more public clonotypes among themselves (roughly 2,700) than newly diagnosed patients did (more than 850). Only the TCR beta chain was sequenced and analyzed. Because the primary lesion, thyroid tissue, could not be accessed, the study looked at peripheral blood alone.

The CDR3 spans 15 residues, counting both ends. Just CDR3 DNA is preserved here, 45 bases in frame from base 1. CDR1 and CDR2 (SGHNT, YYREEE) derive from the germline V gene (reference sequence). The germline V and J ends show losses of 0 bases and 1 base respectively, and no gene match explains 2 bases of the junction. The time point label here, explained by the study, means: newly diagnosed GD, antithyroid drugs for less than 3 months. For both TCR sequencing and RNA sequencing, RNA was extracted from PBMCs in TRIzol. Graves' disease was diagnosed according to American Thyroid Association guidelines. Patients for the study were recruited at an endocrinology department in Xi'an, China. From each patient, around 8.3 milliliters of peripheral blood was collected into an EDTA anticoagulant tube. Ficoll Paque Plus density gradient separation was used to isolate PBMCs, and no further T cell sorting was performed. An Agilent 2100 Bioanalyzer and agarose gel were used to check RNA quality, while a NanoDrop 2000 measured RNA concentration.

The method behind the library was multiplex PCR. The instrument given in TCRdb is Illumina HiSeq 4000. CDR3 regions were amplified by Arm-PCR with iRepertoire HTBI primers to construct TCR beta libraries. Before sequencing, the PCR products went through gel purification. In the original analysis: Gene usage analysis of CDR3 amino acid clonotypes relied on the roughly 60 TRBV and 14 TRBJ segments identified across samples. Filtered high-quality paired reads were merged into contigs using COPE and FqMerger. BLAST was used to align contigs to IMGT TRBV, TRBD and TRBJ reference genes, with CDR3 defined following IMGT. Highly expanded clones were defined as clonotypes with a frequency above 0.1%. Shannon entropy served as the measure of repertoire diversity, while the Gini coefficient captured V-J evenness. A clonotype found in more than one individual was treated as public. The raw public reads went through TCRdb reprocessing: fastp at Q25, MiXCR clone calling, in-frame beta chains kept. All rows with the same CDR3 protein become a single entry with the most common DNA and genes. Here the V and J calls rest on TCRdb's processing, not on the authors' analysis. The sample table shows about 370,000 distinct CDR3 sequences, and 15% to 19% are seen once. The ten largest account for 22% of the sample.

The source was peripheral blood mononuclear cells (PBMCs), collected at new diagnosis, from a patient treated with antithyroid drugs. This receptor chain uses TRBV5-4 and TRBJ1-1; 8 bases in the junction line up with TRBD1. This clonotype originated in a female donor with Graves disease. At the DNA level, the sequence is TGTGCCAGCAGCTTGGGACAGGGGTCGAACACTGAAGCTTTCTTA. This is translated as CASSLGQGSNTEAFL.